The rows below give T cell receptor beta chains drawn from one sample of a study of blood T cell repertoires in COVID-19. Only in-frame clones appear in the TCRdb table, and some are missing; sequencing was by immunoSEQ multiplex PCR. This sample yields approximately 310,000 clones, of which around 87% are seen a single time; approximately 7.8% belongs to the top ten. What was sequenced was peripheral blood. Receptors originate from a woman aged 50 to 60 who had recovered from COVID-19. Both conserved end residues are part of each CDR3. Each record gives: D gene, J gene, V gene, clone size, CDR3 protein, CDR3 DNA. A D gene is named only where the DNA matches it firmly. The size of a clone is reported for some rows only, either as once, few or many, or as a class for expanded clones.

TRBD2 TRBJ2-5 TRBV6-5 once CASSWSGSAETQYF TGTGCCAGCAGTTGGAGCGGGAGCGCGGAGACCCAGTACTTC
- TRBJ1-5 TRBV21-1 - CASSNRGSNQPQHF TGTGCCAGCAGCAACAGGGGAAGCAATCAGCCCCAGCATTTT
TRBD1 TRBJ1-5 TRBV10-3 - CAISQGGSNQPQHF TGTGCCATCAGTCAAGGGGGCTCCAATCAGCCCCAGCATTTT
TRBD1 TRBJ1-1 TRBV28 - CASSRTGATGAFF TGTGCCAGCAGTCGTACAGGGGCCACTGGGGCTTTCTTT
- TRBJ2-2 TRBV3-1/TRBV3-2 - CASSQVGGSGELFF TGTGCCAGCAGCCAAGTAGGGGGTTCCGGGGAGCTGTTTTTT
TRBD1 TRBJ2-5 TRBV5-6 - CASSLTGVQETQYF TGTGCCAGCAGCTTGACAGGGGTCCAAGAGACCCAGTACTTC
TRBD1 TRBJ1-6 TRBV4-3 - CASSHSPRDRGDDSPLHF TGCGCCAGCAGCCATTCACCCCGGGACAGGGGAGACGATTCACCCCTCCACTTT
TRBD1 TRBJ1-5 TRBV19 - CASTGTGDNQPQHF TGTGCCAGTACGGGGACAGGGGACAATCAGCCCCAGCATTTT
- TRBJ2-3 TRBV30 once CAWNRQATYTDTQYF TGTGCCTGGAACCGACAGGCCACATACACAGATACGCAGTATTTT
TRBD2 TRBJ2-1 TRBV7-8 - CASSPWTSGRRRSYNEQFF TGTGCCAGCAGCCCATGGACTAGCGGGAGAAGAAGGTCCTACAATGAGCAGTTCTTC
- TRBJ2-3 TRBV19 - CASRGRGGSTDTQYF TGTGCCAGTCGTGGAAGAGGAGGTAGCACAGATACGCAGTATTTT
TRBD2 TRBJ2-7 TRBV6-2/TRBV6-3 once CASSQAGGTREQYF TGTGCCAGCAGCCAAGCGGGGGGGACTCGAGAGCAGTACTTC
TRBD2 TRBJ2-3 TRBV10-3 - CAISDGVRGTDTQYF TGTGCCATCAGTGATGGGGTGCGGGGGACAGATACGCAGTATTTT
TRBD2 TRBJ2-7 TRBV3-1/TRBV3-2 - CASSHPGLAVF TGTGCCAGCAGCCACCCGGGACTAGCAGTATTC
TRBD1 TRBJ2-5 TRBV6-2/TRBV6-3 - CASSFRDSSQETQYF TGTGCCAGCAGTTTCCGGGACAGCAGCCAAGAGACCCAGTACTTC
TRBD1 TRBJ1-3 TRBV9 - CASSVGQGAYGNTIYF TGTGCCAGCAGCGTAGGTCAGGGGGCATATGGAAACACCATATATTTT
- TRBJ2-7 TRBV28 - CASSLFQAGQYF TGTGCCAGCAGTTTATTCCAGGCCGGGCAGTACTTC
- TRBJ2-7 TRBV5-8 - CASSSPREQYF TGTGCCAGCAGCTCCCCCAGGGAGCAGTACTTC
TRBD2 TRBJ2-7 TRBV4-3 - CASSQEYLAGVHEQYF TGCGCCAGCAGCCAAGAGTACCTAGCGGGAGTCCACGAGCAGTACTTC
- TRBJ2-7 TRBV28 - CASSLRGPTYEQYF TGTGCCAGCAGTTTGCGGGGTCCAACCTACGAGCAGTACTTC
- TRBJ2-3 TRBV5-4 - CASSLILARTDTQYF TGTGCCAGCAGCTTGATTCTAGCGCGCACAGATACGCAGTATTTT
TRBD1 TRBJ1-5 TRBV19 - CASTFTGGVNQPQHF TGTGCCAGTACTTTTACAGGGGGCGTCAATCAGCCCCAGCATTTT
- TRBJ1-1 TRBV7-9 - CASTNPQGNTEAFF TGTGCCAGCACCAATCCGCAGGGGAACACTGAAGCTTTCTTT
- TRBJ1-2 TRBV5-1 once CASSADSYGYTF TGCGCCAGCAGCGCGGACAGTTATGGCTACACCTTC
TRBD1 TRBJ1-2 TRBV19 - CASSQTGLYGYTF TGTGCCAGTAGTCAGACAGGGCTATATGGCTACACCTTC
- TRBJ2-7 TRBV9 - CASSVDWRSYEQYF TGTGCCAGCAGCGTTGACTGGAGAAGCTACGAGCAGTACTTC
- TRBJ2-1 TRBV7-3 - CASSSHQGNEQFF TGTGCCAGCAGCTCCCATCAGGGTAATGAGCAGTTCTTC
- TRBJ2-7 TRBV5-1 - CASSPGFGRDSYEQYF TGCGCCAGCAGCCCGGGGTTCGGACGGGACTCCTACGAGCAGTACTTC
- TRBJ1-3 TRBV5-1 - CASSGSGISGNTIYF TGCGCCAGCAGCGGGTCCGGGATCTCTGGAAACACCATATATTTT
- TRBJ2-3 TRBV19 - CASSSAGSADTQYF TGTGCCAGTAGTAGCGCAGGGTCAGCAGATACGCAGTATTTT
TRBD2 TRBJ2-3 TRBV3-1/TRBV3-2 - CASSQVDITRTSGTTDTQYF TGTGCCAGCAGCCAGGTAGATATCACCAGGACTAGCGGGACCACAGATACGCAGTATTTT
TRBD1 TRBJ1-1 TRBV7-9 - CASSLGQGNTEAFF TGTGCCAGCAGCCTGGGACAGGGGAACACTGAAGCTTTCTTT
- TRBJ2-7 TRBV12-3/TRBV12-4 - CASSWVRGYEQYF TGTGCCAGCAGTTGGGTCAGGGGCTACGAGCAGTACTTC
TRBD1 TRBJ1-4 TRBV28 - CATRQGSWEKLFF TGTGCCACCCGACAGGGATCGTGGGAAAAACTGTTTTTT
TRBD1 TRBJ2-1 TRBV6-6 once CASSHVPGQGNNEQFF TGTGCCAGCAGTCACGTACCGGGACAGGGCAACAATGAGCAGTTCTTC
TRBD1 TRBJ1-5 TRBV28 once CASRSPSTGGNQPQHF TGTGCCAGCAGATCCCCCTCGACAGGGGGTAATCAGCCCCAGCATTTT
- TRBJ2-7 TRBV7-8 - CASSLTGTLSYEQYF TGTGCCAGCAGCTTAACCGGGACTCTCTCCTACGAGCAGTACTTC
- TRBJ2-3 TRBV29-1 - CSGERAGTDTQYF TGCAGCGGAGAGAGAGCTGGCACAGATACGCAGTATTTT
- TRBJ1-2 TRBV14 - CASSWGLTGYTF TGTGCCAGCAGCTGGGGCTTGACGGGCTACACCTTC
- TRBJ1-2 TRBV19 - CASSIQRQNGEYGYTF TGTGCCAGTAGTATCCAAAGGCAAAACGGAGAATATGGCTACACCTTC
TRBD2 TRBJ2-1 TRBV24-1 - CATRASGYNEQFF TGTGCCACCAGAGCTAGCGGCTACAATGAGCAGTTCTTC
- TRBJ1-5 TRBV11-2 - CASSLGSGQPQHF TGTGCCAGCAGCTTAGGATCGGGTCAGCCCCAGCATTTT
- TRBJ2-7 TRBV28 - CASSFGGFTYEQYF TGTGCCAGCAGTTTTGGGGGGTTTACCTACGAGCAGTACTTC
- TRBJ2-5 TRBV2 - CASSVLRALRETQYF TGTGCCAGCAGTGTACTGCGGGCCCTGAGGGAGACCCAGTACTTC
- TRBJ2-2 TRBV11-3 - CASSLADTGELFF TGTGCCAGCAGCTTGGCAGACACCGGGGAGCTGTTTTTT
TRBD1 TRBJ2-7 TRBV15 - CATSRPGQFYEQYF TGTGCCACCAGCAGACCGGGACAGTTCTACGAGCAGTACTTC
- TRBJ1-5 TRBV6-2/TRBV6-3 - CASSGTGDSNQPQHF TGTGCCAGCAGTGGGACGGGGGATAGCAATCAGCCCCAGCATTTT
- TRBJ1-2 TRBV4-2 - CASSQDYGRGRLGGYTF TGTGCCAGCAGCCAAGATTACGGCAGGGGCCGGCTCGGTGGCTACACCTTC
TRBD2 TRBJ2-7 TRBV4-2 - CASSQASGTAFYEQYF TGTGCCAGCAGCCAAGCTAGCGGGACCGCCTTCTACGAGCAGTACTTC
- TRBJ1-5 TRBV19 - CASSIDSSNQPQHF TGTGCCAGTAGTATCGACTCCAGCAATCAGCCCCAGCATTTT
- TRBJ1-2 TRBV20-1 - CSASPLQGRYNYGYTF TGCAGTGCTAGTCCCTTACAGGGTCGGTACAACTATGGCTACACCTTC
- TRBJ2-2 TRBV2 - CASSETGPTGELFF TGTGCCAGCAGTGAAACAGGGCCCACCGGGGAGCTGTTTTTT
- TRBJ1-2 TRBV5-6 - CASSPRFSYGYTF TGTGCCAGCAGCCCGAGGTTTAGCTATGGCTACACCTTC
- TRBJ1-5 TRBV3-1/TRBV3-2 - CASTLPKGEQPQHF TGTGCCAGCACCCTTCCTAAGGGAGAGCAGCCCCAGCATTTT